Presented here are 30 T cell receptor beta chains from one specimen sequenced in a study of T cell repertoires in cytomegalovirus infection. TCRdb processed the reads anew with MiXCR; each CDR3 protein has one entry. The table includes 250,000 to 300,000 distinct CDR3 sequences, around 20% detected once. Which antigens these TCRs recognize remains unknown. Sample: cultured PBMCs, taken from culture after CMV antigen stimulation. The receptors originated from a human donor in good health (CMV status not recorded). Some clones in this sample may be carry-over from other donors' samples.

The sample holds a few counts of this clonotype. J is TRBJ2-7 and V is TRBV5-4; TRBD2 aligns across 12 bases. The CDR3 length is 18 residues. Per germline, CDR1 SGHNT and CDR2 YYREEE (reference sequence). V shed 3 bases, J shed 2 bases, and the junction held 12 bases outside the gene matches. CDR3 DNA: TGTGCCAGCAGCTCTGGACTAGCGGGACGCACAATGACCTACGAGCAGTACTTC. Residues: CASSSGLAGRTMTYEQYF.

This chain joins TRBV7-2 and TRBJ1-2; D is ambiguous. V lost 3 bases to trimming and J lost 0 bases, with 5 bases between them. The germline gives CDR1 SGHTA, CDR2 FQGNSA. CDR3 length equals 13 residues. CDR3 loop: CASSFKANYGYTF. CDR3 coding DNA: TGTGCCAGCAGCTTTAAAGCTAACTATGGCTACACCTTC.

The table lists this clonotype with many counts. The rearrangement uses TRBV7-8 and TRBJ1-5; TRBD1 matches 10 bases. CDR1 and CDR2 (germline): SGHVS, FQNEAQ. The CDR3 runs 14 residues. Trimming cost V 1 base and J 10 bases; bases outside gene matches: 4. CDR3 residues: CASSLEGTGDPQHF. CDR3 DNA sequence: TGTGCCAGCAGCTTAGAAGGGACAGGGGACCCCCAGCATTTT. The full variable domain, its missing parts supplied by reference TRBV7-8 and TRBJ1-5, is GAGVSQSPRYKVAKRGQDVALRCDPISGHVSLFWYQQALGQGPEFLTYFQNEAQLDKSGLPSDRFFAERPEGSVSTLKIQRTQQEDSAVYLCASSLEGTGDPQHFGDGTRLSIL.

The table lists this clonotype with many counts. The genes are TRBV20-1 and TRBJ2-3; 9 bases agree with TRBD1. Germline CDR1 DFQATT, CDR2 SNEGSKA (reference sequence). V gave up 6 bases and J gave up 8 bases; unmatched junction bases: 18. CDR3 length: 16 residues. This chain's CDR3 is CSAATRLTGGEGTQYF. The CDR3 nucleotides read TGCAGTGCCGCCACCCGTCTAACAGGGGGCGAGGGTACGCAGTATTTT.

V gene TRBV11-2 combines with J gene TRBJ2-2, with D tentatively TRBD2 (6 bases). CDR3 size: 16 residues. The germline V gene has CDR1 SGHAT and CDR2 FQNNGV. Deletions cut 4 bases from V and 2 bases from J, with 14 bases between. The CDR3, as DNA: TGTGCCAGCAGCTCCTACACGGGAGCAAACACCGGGGAGCTGTTTTTT. This translates into CASSSYTGANTGELFF.

CDR3 coding DNA: TGTGCCAGCAGCCAAGATCGGCCTAGCGGGAGTTTGTTGAATGAGCAGTTCTTC. It translates to CASSQDRPSGSLLNEQFF. V and J are TRBV4-2 and TRBJ2-1, with TRBD2 matching over 10 bases. The CDR3 covers 18 residues. J gave up 7 bases and V 0 bases, and 12 bases lay outside the gene matches. The germline V gene has CDR1 LGHNA and CDR2 YNFKEQ.

This clonotype was seen only a few times. The chain couples TRBV19 to TRBJ1-1, with D maybe TRBD1 (5 bases). V was shortened by 3 bases and J by 0 bases, with 8 bases between the two germline ends. The CDR3 is made up of 14 amino acids. Germline loops: CDR1 LNHDA, CDR2 SQIVND (reference sequence). CDR3 sequence reads: CASSMTALNTEAFF. The CDR3 DNA reads as TGTGCCAGTAGTATGACAGCTTTGAACACTGAAGCTTTCTTT.

J is TRBJ2-7 and V is TRBV4-1, with no clear D. The CDR3 has 15 residues. V was trimmed by 0 bases and J by 1 base, leaving 10 bases between them. Per the germline V gene, CDR1 is MGHRA and CDR2 is YSYEKL. The CDR3 is CASSQEALASYEQYF. The CDR3 DNA reads as TGCGCCAGCAGCCAAGAAGCCTTGGCGTCCTACGAGCAGTACTTC.

In its sample, this clonotype was seen many times. The CDR3 region has the DNA TGTGCCAGCAGTTATACAGCAGTCTACACCGGGGAGCTGTTTTTT. It codes for CASSYTAVYTGELFF. The chain carries TRBV6-1 and TRBJ2-2; no reliable D call. The CDR3 is 15 residues long. The germline V gene encodes CDR1 MNHNS and CDR2 SASEGT. V was shortened by 5 bases and J by 3 bases, with 13 bases between the two germline ends.

The chain carries TRBV28 and TRBJ1-1, with 10 bases lining up with TRBD1. There are 13 residues in the CDR3. Germline V gives CDR1 MDHEN, CDR2 SYDVKM. V lost 3 bases to trimming and J lost 11 bases; unmatched junction nucleotides: 6. The CDR3 region has the DNA TGTGCCAGCAGTTTCCCGGGGACAGGGGTGGCTTTCTTT. This sequence encodes CASSFPGTGVAFF. Full variable domain (remainder filled in from reference TRBV28 and TRBJ1-1): DVKVTQSSRYLVKRTGEKVFLECVQDMDHENMFWYRQDPGLGLRLIYFSYDVKMKEKGDIPEGYSVSREKKERFSLILESASTNQTSMYLCASSFPGTGVAFFGQGTRLTVV.

In this sample, this clonotype turned up a few times. The rearrangement links TRBV27 to TRBJ2-2; 8 nucleotides agree with TRBD2. The germline CDR1 and CDR2 sequences are MNHEY and SMNVEV (reference sequence). Germline trimming cut 6 bases from V and 1 base from J; bases unmatched to any gene: 7. The CDR3 contains 16 residues. DNA for the CDR3: TGTGCCAGCAGCGACGGGAGGGCCTGGAACACCGGGGAGCTGTTTTTT. Translating it yields CASSDGRAWNTGELFF.

This clonotype was observed many times. The chain couples TRBV18 to TRBJ1-2; 8 nucleotides agree with TRBD1. This CDR3 has 15 amino acids. After removal of 3 bases from V and 8 bases from J, the junction contained 11 bases not matched to a gene. Germline V gene lookup returns CDR1 KGHSH and CDR2 LQKENI. The CDR3 is CASSPDRGAVGGYTF. CDR3 sequence (DNA): TGTGCCAGCTCACCCGACAGGGGAGCCGTTGGGGGCTACACCTTC. The variable domain in full, completed from reference TRBV18 and TRBJ1-2, reads NAGVMQNPRHLVRRRGQEARLRCSPMKGHSHVYWYRQLPEEGLKFMVYLQKENIIDESGMPKERFSAEFPKEGPSILRIQQVVRGDSAAYFCASSPDRGAVGGYTFGSGTRLTVV.

At least ten counts were recorded for this clonotype. The chain combines TRBV7-2 with TRBJ2-5, with TRBD2 matching 14 bases. V lost 5 bases and J lost 4; bases outside the gene matches: 12. The germline CDR1 and CDR2 sequences are SGHTA and FQGNSA. The CDR3 runs to 18 residues. The CDR3 sequence is CASSPGTSGSLYRETQYF. Written as DNA, the CDR3 is TGTGCCAGCAGCCCAGGGACTAGCGGGAGCTTATATCGAGAGACCCAGTACTTC.

This clonotype was detected only a few times. The V gene is TRBV20-1, the J gene TRBJ2-1; 7 bases are a match to TRBD2. The V gene's germline CDR1 is DFQATT and CDR2 SNEGSKA (reference sequence). V gave up 1 base and J gave up 0 bases; unmatched junction bases: 3. There are 15 residues in the CDR3. CDR3 loop: CSARGGGGSYNEQFF. The CDR3 bases are TGCAGTGCTAGAGGGGGGGGTGGCTCCTACAATGAGCAGTTCTTC.

CDR3 in amino acids: CASSPGEIASYEQYV. The DNA for the CDR3 is TGTGCCAGCAGTCCAGGGGAGATCGCCTCCTACGAGCAGTACGTC. The V gene is TRBV2, the J gene TRBJ2-7; D perhaps matches TRBD1 (6 bases). This CDR3 region has 15 residues. CDR1 is SNHLY, CDR2 FYNNEI, per germline. The ends were cut back, 5 bases at V and 0 bases at J, with 14 bases in the middle.

This chain uses TRBV20-1 with TRBJ2-7; 8 bases match TRBD2. This CDR3 is 16 amino acids long. V trimming: 1 base; J trimming: 3 bases; junction bases outside the gene matches: 11. Germline V lookup: CDR1 DFQATT, CDR2 SNEGSKA (reference sequence). CDR3 protein: CSARGRMAGGVYEQYF. The CDR3 DNA reads TGCAGTGCTAGAGGTAGGATGGCGGGAGGTGTCTACGAGCAGTACTTC.

This clonotype showed up just a few times. The chain combines TRBV7-2 with TRBJ2-1; a possible D gene is TRBD2 (7 bases). The CDR3 is 16 residues long. Per the germline V gene, CDR1 is SGHTA and CDR2 is FQGNSA. V was clipped by 0 bases and J by 9 bases, with 18 bases between them. The CDR3 nucleotides are TGTGCCAGCAGCTTAGCTTGGGGGGGCGGGATTCCTGAGCAGTTCTTC. It translates to CASSLAWGGGIPEQFF.

V gene TRBV7-9 combines with J gene TRBJ1-1; D unclear. Trimming stripped 4 bases from V and 5 bases from J, with 20 bases between. The germline V gene encodes CDR1 SEHNR and CDR2 FQNEAQ (reference sequence). The CDR3 runs 16 residues. The CDR3 DNA reads as TGTGCCAGCAGCTCCGCGTACCGACTCGGAGGGACTGAAGCTTTCTTT. It encodes CASSSAYRLGGTEAFF. Based on the CDR3 plus reference TRBV7-9 and TRBJ1-1, the full variable domain is DTGVSQNPRHKITKRGQNVTFRCDPISEHNRLYWYRQTLGQGPEFLTYFQNEAQLEKSRLLSDRFSAERPKGSFSTLEIQRTEQGDSAMYLCASSSAYRLGGTEAFFGQGTRLTVV.

The sample holds many counts of this clonotype. V usage is TRBV7-9 and J usage is TRBJ1-1; the D gene is possibly TRBD1 (6 bases). This CDR3 has 13 amino acids. From germline, CDR1 is SEHNR and CDR2 FQNEAQ (reference sequence). Between the trimmed V and J ends, which lost 2 bases and 8 bases, there was a span of 12 bases. CDR3 bases: TGTGCCAGCAGCTTACAGGGGAGTTGGGAAGCTTTCTTT. Translating it yields CASSLQGSWEAFF.

The chain joins TRBV6-2 or TRBV6-3 to TRBJ2-1; perhaps TRBD2 as D (5 bases). The CDR3 loop spans 13 amino acids. The germline V gene encodes CDR1 MNHEY and CDR2 SVGEGT. The V and J ends lost 6 bases and 4 bases respectively, with 10 bases between them. The CDR3 DNA is TGTGCCAGCAGCCCTAGCTTTTACAATGAGCAGTTCTTC. It codes for CASSPSFYNEQFF.

Comments on this clonotype: A read error may explain this, as a much larger clone is one base away. The gene calls are TRBV7-2 and TRBJ2-5; 10 bases match TRBD1. The CDR3 is 15 residues long. CDR1 and CDR2 from the germline V gene are SGHTA and FQGNSA. The CDR3 DNA follows: TGTGTCAGCACGCGGGGACAGGGGTTGGAAGAGACCCAGTACTTC. Translation: CVSTRGQGLEETQYF.

This clonotype was seen ten or more times. Germline is not matched at one junction end, which may reflect a read error. The chain joins TRBV12-3 or TRBV12-4 to TRBJ2-1; 9 positions match TRBD2. This CDR3 spans 15 amino acids. DNA of the CDR3: TGTGCCAGCAGTCTAGCGGGGACCTCCTACAATGAGCAGTTCTTC. Its protein product is CASSLAGTSYNEQFF.

This clonotype was observed a few times. The genes are TRBV7-9 and TRBJ2-3; 14 nucleotides align to TRBD2. The CDR3 extends over 16 amino acids. V shed 11 bases and J 5 bases; nucleotides not matched to a gene: 12. Germline values: CDR1 SEHNR, CDR2 FQNEAQ (reference sequence). The CDR3 is CAGNWGTSGRGDTQYF. The CDR3 region has the DNA TGTGCCGGTAATTGGGGGACTAGCGGGAGAGGAGATACGCAGTATTTT.

The chain has TRBV10-3 and TRBJ1-2, with TRBD1 matching over 7 bases. V was clipped by 2 bases and J by 7 bases; unmatched bases: 16. The CDR3 is 17 amino acids. In germline, CDR1 is ENHRY, CDR2 SYGVKD. The CDR3 DNA follows: TGTGCCATCAGTGAGCGGTCGCAGGGGGGGCCTGCTGGTGGCTACACCTTC. Encoded protein: CAISERSQGGPAGGYTF.

The J gene is TRBJ2-6, the V gene TRBV5-1, with D perhaps being TRBD1 or TRBD2 (5 bases each). Germline assignment: CDR1 SGHRS and CDR2 YFSETQ. This CDR3 has 19 amino acids. With 2 bases removed from V and 2 bases from J, the gap between germline ends came to 20 bases. DNA for the CDR3: TGCGCCAGCAGCTTACAGGTGGGGCACGGAGGAACTGGGGCCAACGTCCTGACTTTC. Amino acids: CASSLQVGHGGTGANVLTF.

The chain uses TRBV6-5 and TRBJ1-1, with TRBD1 matching 7 bases. This CDR3 has 15 amino acids. After removal of 2 bases from V and 0 bases from J, the junction contained 3 bases not matched to a gene. Germline V gives CDR1 MNHEY, CDR2 SVGAGI. Here the CDR3 reads CASSYGDRLNTEAFF. In DNA, the CDR3 is TGTGCCAGCAGTTACGGGGACAGATTGAACACTGAAGCTTTCTTT.

This clonotype was recorded many times. V usage is TRBV19 and J usage is TRBJ1-4; the D gene is possibly TRBD1 (6 bases). The V gene's germline CDR1 is LNHDA and CDR2 SQIVND (reference sequence). Trimming cost V 9 bases and J 3 bases, with 17 bases left between them. The CDR3 extends over 15 amino acids. The CDR3 region has the DNA TGTGCCAGCGTCCCGAGGGGGGTGGCTAATGAAAAACTGTTTTTT. This gives the protein CASVPRGVANEKLFF.

This clonotype was detected ten times or more. The chain carries TRBV20-1 and TRBJ2-7, with 9 nucleotides matching TRBD2. Looked up from germline, CDR1 is DFQATT and CDR2 is SNEGSKA (reference sequence). J was trimmed by 5 bases and V by 5 bases; bases with no gene match: 7. This CDR3 region has 13 residues. The CDR3 protein is CSAYSGGLNEQYV. CDR3 bases: TGCAGTGCTTACAGCGGGGGGCTCAACGAGCAGTACGTC.

This clonotype was counted between two and nine times. The chain uses TRBV20-1 and TRBJ2-6, with 8 bases matching TRBD2. J was trimmed by 2 bases and V by 0 bases; bases with no gene match: 6. Germline CDR1 DFQATT, CDR2 SNEGSKA (reference sequence). The CDR3 loop spans 17 amino acids. CDR3 sequence (DNA): TGCAGTGCTAGAGATTTAGCGGGAAATCCTGGGGCCAACGTCCTGACTTTC. It specifies CSARDLAGNPGANVLTF.

The sample holds one count of this clonotype. This chain joins TRBV5-6 and TRBJ2-7, with 9 bases that match TRBD2. The CDR3 consists of 15 residues. Germline CDR1 and CDR2: SGHDT and YYEEEE. The J segment lost 4 bases and the V segment lost 4 bases, leaving 9 bases of the junction unmatched. The CDR3 bases are TGTGCCAGCAGCCCGTATAGCGGGAGTGCTTACGAGCAGTACTTC. It is translated as CASSPYSGSAYEQYF.